The sample holds a few counts of the clone carrying this TCR beta chain. This record belongs to a study of response to subunit inactivated influenza vaccine. Deletions cut 5 bases from V and 9 bases from J, with 23 bases between. This CDR3 contains 15 residues. Germline CDR1 SGHRS, CDR2 YFSETQ. One entry per CDR3 protein results from TCRdb running MiXCR on the RT-PCR reads. This table holds approximately 310,000 distinct CDR3 sequences, roughly a fifth found once. The rearrangement links TRBV5-1 to TRBJ2-5, with a weak D call TRBD2 (6 bases). The specimen was PBMCs from blood, collected less than 22 months after vaccination. This sequence was found in a man aged 50 to 75 who received an inactivated influenza vaccine. CDR3 sequence (DNA): TGCGCCAGCAGTCTAAGGCAGGACTTTTCGGGGGCCCAGTACTTC. This gives the protein CASSLRQDFSGAQYF.